These 9 T cell receptor beta chains share one sample of origin, sequenced in a study of T-cell reconstitution after alpha-beta-depleted transplantation in children. Preparing the TCRbeta library involved the use of unique molecular identifiers. One entry per CDR3 protein results from TCRdb running MiXCR on the PCR reads. The data contain about 580,000 distinct CDR3 sequences, about 23% of them singletons. Specimen: PBMCs, mostly from graft donor cells, collected 360 days after TCRalphabeta/CD19-depleted stem cell transplant. These receptor sequences come from a boy in the first two years of life who had a stem cell transplant for acute myeloid leukemia, so the T cells may come from the graft donor.

J is TRBJ2-7 and V is TRBV20-1, with TRBD1 as a possible D gene (5 bases). The V end lost 6 bases, the J end lost 2 bases, and 14 bases lay between the germline ends. The CDR3 is 13 residues long. The V gene's germline CDR1 is DFQATT and CDR2 SNEGSKA (reference sequence). CDR3 DNA sequence: TGCAGTGCAGGGGAAGGCCGAGCCTACGAGCAGTACGTC. Its protein product is CSAGEGRAYEQYV.

This sequence joins TRBV29-1 and TRBJ1-2, with a tentative D call TRBD1 (5 bases). Trimming left V 4 bases short and J 8 bases short, with 14 bases between. CDR1 and CDR2 from the germline V gene are SQVTM and ANQGSEA. The CDR3 contains 12 residues. The CDR3 loop is CSVAPGTEGYTF. The CDR3 DNA sequence: TGCAGCGTTGCCCCCGGGACGGAGGGCTACACCTTC.

This clonotype has at least ten counts. The chain links TRBV2 to TRBJ1-2; 7 positions agree with TRBD1. CDR1 and CDR2 (germline): SNHLY, FYNNEI. CDR3 size: 11 residues. The trim removed 10 bases at V and 7 bases at J, leaving 6 bases unmatched. CDR3 sequence (DNA): TGTGCCATCCGAACAGGGGCTGGCTACACCTTC. Amino acid sequence: CAIRTGAGYTF.

The V call is TRBV20-1, the J call TRBJ2-2, with 12 bases fitting TRBD2. Per germline, CDR1 DFQATT and CDR2 SNEGSKA (reference sequence). V was clipped by 1 base and J by 7 bases; unmatched bases: 10. The CDR3 totals 17 residues. The CDR3 loop reads CSARVETSGGTGGELFF. CDR3 nucleotide sequence: TGCAGTGCTAGAGTGGAGACTAGCGGGGGTACGGGCGGGGAGCTGTTTTTT.

This clonotype came up many times. The chain uses TRBV2 and TRBJ1-3; 7 bases map to TRBD1. Germline V gives CDR1 SNHLY, CDR2 FYNNEI. This CDR3 comprises 19 residues. V was pared by 3 bases and J by 0 bases, with 14 bases of the junction left unmatched. The CDR3 is CASSDPHRQGISSGNTIYF. The CDR3 DNA reads TGTGCCAGCAGTGACCCCCATCGACAGGGAATAAGCTCTGGAAACACCATATATTTT.

The table lists this clonotype with many counts. J is TRBJ2-5 and V is TRBV12-3 or TRBV12-4; D call uncertain. With 6 bases removed from V and 5 bases from J, the gap between germline ends came to 7 bases. This CDR3 region has 11 residues. CDR3 region: CASRSRETQYF. In DNA form, the CDR3 reads TGTGCCAGCAGGTCCCGGGAGACCCAGTACTTC.

The rearrangement links TRBV7-8 to TRBJ2-2, with 9 bases lining up with TRBD2. J gave up 5 bases and V 5 bases, and 9 bases lay outside the gene matches. Germline CDR1 reads SGHVS; CDR2 reads FQNEAQ. The CDR3 length is 16 residues. CDR3 coding DNA: TGTGCCAGCAGCCCGGGACTAGCCTCTAGAACCGGGGAGCTGTTTTTT. The encoded protein is CASSPGLASRTGELFF.

In this sample, this clonotype turned up many times. The gene calls are TRBV9 and TRBJ2-7; no firm D call. CDR3 length: 15 amino acids. The V gene lost 0 bases and the J gene lost 3 bases, with 13 bases spanning the gap. Germline V gene data show CDR1 as SGDLS and CDR2 as YYNGEE. CDR3 sequence (DNA): TGTGCCAGCAGCGTAGAACCCGCCTGGAGCTACGAGCAGTACTTC. Its translation: CASSVEPAWSYEQYF. The entire variable domain, with the rest obtained from reference TRBV9 and TRBJ2-7, is as follows: DSGVTQTPKHLITATGQRVTLRCSPRSGDLSVYWYQQSLDQGLQFLIQYYNGEERAKGNILERFSAQQFPDLHSELNLSSLELGDSALYFCASSVEPAWSYEQYFGPGTRLTVT.

CDR3 protein: CASSVSGGPGDTQYF. CDR3 coding DNA: TGTGCCAGCAGTGTATCCGGGGGGCCAGGAGATACGCAGTATTTT. The rearrangement joins TRBV7-6 to TRBJ2-3, with D possibly TRBD2 on 7 matching bases. Looked up from germline, CDR1 is SGHVS and CDR2 is FNYEAQ. The CDR3 is 15 amino acids. Between the trimmed V and J ends, which lost 6 bases and 5 bases, there was a span of 18 bases.